Described below is a single T cell receptor beta chain sequence and its context. 13 Jbeta primers and 60 Vbeta primers were used for the PCR. TCRdb's copy holds only in-frame clones and misses some; the assay was immunoSEQ multiplex PCR. The repertoire holds around 210,000 clones, with around 82% as singletons. Trimming cost V 2 bases and J 2 bases, with 10 bases left between them. Germline V lookup: CDR1 MNHEY, CDR2 SVGAGI. The CDR3 is made up of 14 amino acids. The data are from a study of cytomegalovirus exposure and HLA in healthy donors. The TCR sequence derives from a woman in her thirties in good health and CMV-seronegative. The rearrangement joins TRBV6-5 to TRBJ2-7; TRBD1 is a possible D gene (6 bases). The sequencing sample was made of PBMCs. CDR3 amino acids: CASSYQGLTYEQYF. The CDR3 nucleotides are TGTGCCAGCAGTTACCAGGGGCTTACCTACGAGCAGTACTTC.